What follows are 20 T cell receptor beta chains derived from one specimen sequenced in a study of T cell repertoires in cytomegalovirus infection. TCRdb itself ran the reads through MiXCR, one entry per CDR3 protein. This sample has approximately 140,000 distinct CDR3 sequences, with roughly 6% found just once. Sequenced material: PBMCs. The receptor set was obtained from a human donor in good health (CMV status not recorded). Some clones in this sample may be carry-over from other donors' samples.

This clonotype was detected many times. The chain is built from TRBV5-1 and TRBJ2-6, with D tentatively TRBD1 (5 bases). The germline V and J ends were trimmed by 2 bases and 0 bases, with 12 bases remaining between them. Looked up from germline, CDR1 is SGHRS and CDR2 is YFSETQ. The CDR3 has 17 residues. DNA of the CDR3: TGCGCCAGCAGCTTTGCCCCAGACAGCTCTGGGGCCAACGTCCTGACTTTC. The encoded protein is CASSFAPDSSGANVLTF.

The chain joins TRBV12-3 or TRBV12-4 to TRBJ2-3; unclear D gene. The CDR3 spans 12 residues. V was trimmed by 3 bases and J by 4 bases, leaving 5 bases between them. The CDR3 coding sequence is TGTGCCAGCAGTTTGATGTCAGATACGCAGTATTTT. Translated, it gives CASSLMSDTQYF.

This clonotype has a handful of counts. The V gene is TRBV20-1, the J gene TRBJ1-5; a possible D gene is TRBD1 (6 bases). With 4 bases removed from V and 4 bases from J, the gap between germline ends came to 11 bases. Germline CDR1 is DFQATT and CDR2 is SNEGSKA (reference sequence). This CDR3 comprises 13 residues. The CDR3 region is CSAIQGSNQPQHF. For the CDR3, the DNA is TGCAGTGCTATACAGGGTTCTAATCAGCCCCAGCATTTT.

This clonotype has at least ten counts. J is TRBJ2-1 and V is TRBV7-3, with 9 bases that match TRBD1. The V gene's germline CDR1 is SGHTA and CDR2 FQGTGA. The CDR3 runs 15 residues. Trimming removed 4 bases from V and 7 bases from J; junction bases left unmatched: 8. CDR3 DNA sequence: TGTGCCAGCAGCTCCTCGGGACAGGGCGGGAATGAGCAGTTCTTC. It is translated as CASSSSGQGGNEQFF.

This clonotype was recorded at least ten times. The rearrangement links TRBV7-2 to TRBJ2-3, with 7 bases matching TRBD1. Germline CDR1 is SGHTA and CDR2 is FQGNSA. This CDR3 contains 16 residues. V lost 1 base, J lost 6 bases, and 10 bases stayed unmatched. Here the CDR3 reads CASSLGPGQTADTQYF. The DNA of the CDR3 is TGTGCCAGCAGCTTAGGGCCGGGACAGACCGCGGATACGCAGTATTTT.

This rearrangement joins TRBV30 to TRBJ1-5; tentative D call: TRBD1 (5 bases). The germline V gene encodes CDR1 GTSNPN and CDR2 SVGIG (reference sequence). The CDR3 is 16 residues long. V was pared by 4 bases and J by 6 bases, with 22 bases between. The CDR3 here is CAWTSGTSPSTQPQHF. The CDR3 DNA sequence: TGTGCCTGGACTTCGGGGACGAGTCCCTCGACTCAGCCCCAGCATTTT.

This clonotype has ten or more counts. The V call is TRBV6-5, the J call TRBJ2-1; TRBD2 agrees at 7 bases. CDR3 length: 15 amino acids. The germline gives CDR1 MNHEY, CDR2 SVGAGI. The J segment lost 4 bases and the V segment lost 7 bases, leaving 10 bases of the junction unmatched. In DNA, the CDR3 is TGTGCCAGCACCCTGACGGGGGGTGAGTACAATGAGCAGTTCTTC. It yields the protein CASTLTGGEYNEQFF.

The gene calls are TRBV20-1 and TRBJ1-2; 9 nucleotides agree with TRBD1. Germline V gives CDR1 DFQATT, CDR2 SNEGSKA (reference sequence). CDR3 size: 15 residues. J lost 6 bases, V lost 5 bases, and 13 bases had no gene match. This CDR3 reads CSASKTGTGPHGYTF. The DNA for the CDR3 is TGCAGTGCTTCTAAAACCGGGACAGGGCCCCATGGCTACACCTTC.

This chain links TRBV18 with TRBJ2-7, with TRBD1 matching 7 bases. This CDR3 has 14 residues. Germline CDR1 and CDR2: KGHSH and LQKENI. Unmatched junction bases numbered 5, after V lost 3 bases and J lost 3 bases. CDR3 sequence (DNA): TGTGCCAGCTCACCCACGACAGGGTTCTACGAGCAGTACTTC. Translating it yields CASSPTTGFYEQYF.

This clonotype appeared many times. The chain recombines TRBV7-2 with TRBJ1-4; maybe TRBD1 (6 bases). The V gene lost 1 base and the J gene lost 8 bases, with 14 bases spanning the gap. The CDR3 has 15 residues. Per the germline V gene, CDR1 is SGHTA and CDR2 is FQGNSA. The CDR3 protein is CASSLEGGLAEKLFF. CDR3 nucleotides: TGTGCCAGCAGCTTAGAAGGGGGGCTTGCCGAAAAACTGTTTTTT.

The J gene is TRBJ2-5, the V gene TRBV9, with D perhaps matching TRBD2 (6 bases). The germline gives CDR1 SGDLS, CDR2 YYNGEE. V was cut by 4 bases and J by 5 bases, with 15 bases left in between. This CDR3 region has 14 residues. The CDR3 reads CASSPPPAGETQYF. CDR3 coding DNA: TGTGCCAGCAGCCCACCTCCGGCGGGGGAGACCCAGTACTTC. The full variable domain, with the rest looked up from reference TRBV9 and TRBJ2-5, is DSGVTQTPKHLITATGQRVTLRCSPRSGDLSVYWYQQSLDQGLQFLIQYYNGEERAKGNILERFSAQQFPDLHSELNLSSLELGDSALYFCASSPPPAGETQYFGPGTRLLVL.

At least ten counts were recorded for this clonotype. The chain employs TRBV7-2 and TRBJ1-2, with D possibly being TRBD1 (6 bases). CDR1 and CDR2 from the germline V gene are SGHTA and FQGNSA. The ends were cut back, 3 bases at V and 6 bases at J, with 14 bases in the middle. This CDR3 is 14 amino acids long. The CDR3 region is CASSFFQGKDGYTF. The CDR3 nucleotides are TGTGCCAGCAGCTTTTTTCAGGGGAAGGATGGCTACACCTTC.

There are many counts of this clonotype. V usage is TRBV7-2 and J usage is TRBJ1-1, with 8 bases matching TRBD1. Trimming removed 4 bases from V and 3 bases from J; junction bases left unmatched: 7. The CDR3 contains 15 residues. Germline CDR1 SGHTA, CDR2 FQGNSA. CDR3 DNA sequence: TGTGCCAGCAGCTACTGGTCAGGGGGCTACACTGAAGCTTTCTTT. As protein: CASSYWSGGYTEAFF.

The table lists this clonotype with a few counts. V usage is TRBV28 and J usage is TRBJ1-1; no firm D call. V was pared by 7 bases and J by 0 bases, with 15 bases between. CDR1 MDHEN and CDR2 SYDVKM come from the germline V gene. The CDR3 sequence is 15 residues long. CDR3 sequence: CASTPPPPMNTEAFF. The CDR3 DNA follows: TGTGCCAGCACCCCTCCGCCGCCCATGAACACTGAAGCTTTCTTT.

This chain connects TRBV19 to TRBJ1-5; TRBD1 agrees at 8 bases. The V gene end was trimmed by 4 bases and the J gene end by 6 bases; junction bases not matched to a gene: 5. This CDR3 comprises 14 residues. Germline CDR1 LNHDA, CDR2 SQIVND (reference sequence). The CDR3 loop is CASSTTGGGQPQHF. CDR3 sequence (DNA): TGTGCCAGTAGTACAACAGGGGGGGGTCAGCCCCAGCATTTT.

This clonotype appeared a few times. The chain uses TRBV25-1 and TRBJ2-5; D might be TRBD1 (6 bases). Trimming cost V 1 base and J 3 bases, with 12 bases left between them. Germline lookup yields CDR1 MGHDK and CDR2 SYGVNS. The CDR3 has 15 residues. The CDR3 loop reads CASSEWGTNKETQYF. CDR3 in DNA: TGTGCCAGCAGTGAATGGGGGACAAATAAAGAGACCCAGTACTTC. Combining the CDR3 with reference TRBV25-1 and TRBJ2-5 gives the whole variable domain EADIYQTPRYLVIGTGKKITLECSQTMGHDKMYWYQQDPGMELHLIHYSYGVNSTEKGDLSSESTVSRIRTEHFPLTLESARPSHTSQYLCASSEWGTNKETQYFGPGTRLLVL.

This clonotype was picked up many times. This rearrangement joins TRBV6-1 to TRBJ1-5; D is perhaps TRBD1 (5 bases). Per germline, CDR1 MNHNS and CDR2 SASEGT. The V and J ends lost 0 bases and 0 bases respectively, with 9 bases between them. This CDR3 comprises 16 residues. Here the CDR3 DNA reads TGTGCCAGCAGTGAAGCAGGGGCAAATAGCAATCAGCCCCAGCATTTT. It translates to CASSEAGANSNQPQHF.

This clonotype has ten or more counts. The gene calls are TRBV4-2 and TRBJ1-1; D is perhaps TRBD1 (5 bases). In germline, CDR1 is LGHNA, CDR2 YNFKEQ. The V gene lost 1 base and the J gene lost 6 bases, with 9 bases spanning the gap. The CDR3 contains 13 residues. The CDR3 is CASSQVGTAEAFF. CDR3 coding DNA: TGTGCCAGCAGCCAAGTTGGGACGGCTGAAGCTTTCTTT.

Ten or more counts support this clonotype. J is TRBJ2-6 and V is TRBV5-1; no clear D gene. Germline lookup yields CDR1 SGHRS and CDR2 YFSETQ. Trimming cost V 7 bases and J 1 base, with 15 bases left between them. The CDR3 spans 16 residues. The CDR3 reads CASRPVTASGANVLTF. The CDR3 DNA reads TGCGCCAGCCGACCCGTAACCGCGTCTGGGGCCAACGTCCTGACTTTC.

This clonotype was seen at least ten times. Written as DNA, the CDR3 is TGTGCCAGTAAAGACAGGGTTGACAAAAACATTCAGTACTTC. It yields the protein CASKDRVDKNIQYF. This chain links TRBV7-2 with TRBJ2-4, with 7 bases identical to TRBD1. The V gene's germline CDR1 is SGHTA and CDR2 FQGNSA. Germline trimming cut 9 bases from V and 3 bases from J; bases unmatched to any gene: 8. The CDR3 spans 14 residues.